This TCR beta chain was observed in a study of blood T cell repertoires in COVID-19. Study overall: COVID-19 samples from acute and convalescent phases originated in the United States, Italy and Spain.

Per germline, CDR1 SGHRS and CDR2 YFSETQ. J was trimmed by 5 bases and V by 0 bases; bases with no gene match: 6. CDR3 length: 15 amino acids. The repertoire was sequenced with immunoSEQ multiplex PCR; TCRdb's copy has only in-frame clones and lacks some. Here the sample spans 150,000 to 200,000 clones, approximately 81% being singletons. The clonotype originates from a man in his forties with acute or convalescent COVID-19. J is TRBJ2-5 and V is TRBV5-1; 8 bases align to TRBD2. The specimen was peripheral blood. The CDR3 DNA is TGCGCCAGCAGCTTGGGCCGGGGGGGCCGGGAGACCCAGTACTTC. This sequence encodes CASSLGRGGRETQYF.